This paragraph covers one T cell receptor (beta chain) sequence. This sample was taken from a study of blood T cell repertoires in COVID-19. CDR1 and CDR2 from the germline V gene are LNHDA and SQIVND (reference sequence). This CDR3 region has 15 residues. V dropped 4 bases and J dropped 0 bases, with 10 bases sitting between them. Recruits, aged about 18 to 100 years, lived in about two dozen US areas. TCRdb's table, derived via immunoSEQ multiplex PCR, lists solely in-frame clones and lacks some. The sample carries 200,000 to 250,000 clones, roughly 80% recorded once. The chain combines TRBV19 with TRBJ1-5, with unresolved D. The specimen sequenced was PBMCs or T cells enriched from blood (not recorded which). This clonotype was sampled from a woman between 40 and 55 years old with acute COVID-19. CDR3 nucleotide sequence: TGTGCCAGTAGTACCTCTTTCCCTAGCAATCAGCCCCAGCATTTT. It encodes CASSTSFPSNQPQHF.